The 23 T cell receptor beta chains reported below all come from one sample, sequenced in a study of OX40 agonist ivuxolimab in advanced cancers. This table comes from immunoSEQ multiplex PCR, and its TCRdb copy is limited to in-frame clones, with some not included. The sample shows approximately 76,000 clones, 88% of them seen only once. This specimen was CD4+ or CD8+ T cells sorted from blood, taken in a trial of the OX40 agonist ivuxolimab. All receptors derive from an adult with an advanced solid tumor such as melanoma, head and neck, liver or kidney cancer.

This chain uses TRBV5-1 with TRBJ1-4; D perhaps matches TRBD1 (5 bases). From germline, CDR1 is SGHRS and CDR2 YFSETQ. V lost 0 bases and J 5 bases, leaving 5 bases between the germline ends. The CDR3 has 13 amino acids. The CDR3 sequence: CASSLEGNEKLFF. CDR3 in DNA: TGCGCCAGCAGCTTGGAGGGGAATGAAAAACTGTTTTTT.

The genes are TRBV7-8 and TRBJ2-5; D is unresolved. The V gene's germline CDR1 is SGHVS and CDR2 FQNEAQ. The CDR3 is made up of 16 amino acids. Trimming left V 0 bases short and J 5 bases short, with 16 bases between. CDR3 DNA sequence: TGTGCCAGCAGCTTAGCGCTTACCCCGGGTATGGAGACCCAGTACTTC. Protein: CASSLALTPGMETQYF.

This CDR3 is CASSIDSTDTQYF. The CDR3 nucleotides are TGTGCCAGTAGTATCGATAGCACAGATACGCAGTATTTT. This chain links TRBV19 with TRBJ2-3; D not resolved. Trimming removed 3 bases from V and 0 bases from J, with 4 bases in between. From germline, CDR1 is LNHDA and CDR2 SQIVND (reference sequence). The length of the CDR3 is 13 residues.

The J gene is TRBJ1-6, the V gene TRBV30; tentative D call: TRBD1 (5 bases). Trimming took off 3 bases at V and 6 bases at J, with 9 bases between the two ends. The CDR3 has 13 residues. CDR1 is GTSNPN, CDR2 SVGIG, per germline (reference sequence). CDR3: CAWRSGSNSPLHF. The CDR3 DNA is TGTGCCTGGAGGTCAGGGTCTAATTCACCCCTCCACTTT.

The CDR3 bases are TGTGCCAGCAGCCCCAGACAGGGACAAGAGACCCAGTACTTC. This sequence encodes CASSPRQGQETQYF. J is TRBJ2-5 and V is TRBV5-4; 7 bases agree with TRBD1. In germline, CDR1 is SGHNT, CDR2 YYREEE (reference sequence). The CDR3 covers 14 residues. Trimming cost V 4 bases and J 2 bases; bases outside gene matches: 5. The variable domain in full, with the rest retrieved from reference TRBV5-4 and TRBJ2-5, is ETGVTQSPTHLIKTRGQQVTLRCSSQSGHNTVSWYQQALGQGPQFIFQYYREEENGRGNFPPRFSGLQFPNYSSELNVNALELDDSALYLCASSPRQGQETQYFGPGTRLLVL.

The gene calls are TRBV30 and TRBJ1-1; possible D gene TRBD1, 5 bases. The CDR3 is 14 amino acids. V lost 1 base and J 0 bases, leaving 9 bases between the germline ends. Germline lookup yields CDR1 GTSNPN and CDR2 SVGIG (reference sequence). CDR3 DNA sequence: TGTGCCTGGAGTGCGACAGTCATGAACACTGAAGCTTTCTTT. As protein: CAWSATVMNTEAFF.

This rearrangement joins TRBV28 to TRBJ2-1; unclear D gene. The CDR3 is 13 amino acids. V shed 5 bases and J shed 7 bases, with 12 bases lying between them. Germline lookup yields CDR1 MDHEN and CDR2 SYDVKM. The CDR3 loop reads CASSPQVRNEQFF. The CDR3 region has the DNA TGTGCCAGCAGTCCCCAGGTGAGAAATGAGCAGTTCTTC.

CDR3 sequence: CASSLVGRGVTEAFF. The CDR3 region has the DNA TGCGCCAGCAGCTTGGTTGGCAGGGGGGTCACTGAAGCTTTCTTT. The V gene is TRBV5-1, the J gene TRBJ1-1; 7 bases map to TRBD1. The length of the CDR3 is 15 residues. The V and J ends lost 0 bases and 4 bases, in that order; junction bases with no gene match: 6. CDR1 is SGHRS, CDR2 YFSETQ, per germline.

The chain is built from TRBV19 and TRBJ2-1; TRBD1 agrees at 7 bases. CDR3 size: 16 residues. Germline values: CDR1 LNHDA, CDR2 SQIVND (reference sequence). V lost 3 bases and J lost 4; bases outside the gene matches: 9. The CDR3 sequence: CASSMTPTGFYNEQFF. In DNA form, the CDR3 reads TGTGCCAGTAGTATGACGCCGACAGGGTTTTACAATGAGCAGTTCTTC.

This chain joins TRBV2 and TRBJ2-1, with TRBD1 identical over 9 bases. V trimming: 6 bases; J trimming: 2 bases; junction bases outside the gene matches: 5. The CDR3 is 15 residues long. Germline CDR1 is SNHLY and CDR2 is FYNNEI. As DNA, the CDR3 is TGTGCCAGCAGCCCCGGACAGGGGCCCTACAATGAGCAGTTCTTC. Encoded protein: CASSPGQGPYNEQFF. Full variable domain (rest looked up from reference TRBV2 and TRBJ2-1): EPEVTQTPSHQVTQMGQEVILRCVPISNHLYFYWYRQILGQKVEFLVSFYNNEISEKSEIFDDQFSVERPDGSNFTLKIRSTKLEDSAMYFCASSPGQGPYNEQFFGPGTRLTVL.

For this clone: Other DNA sequences in this sample translate to the same CDR3. The chain links TRBV11-2 to TRBJ2-6; D ambiguous. The CDR3 extends over 16 amino acids. Germline CDR1 and CDR2: SGHAT and FQNNGV. The V and J ends lost 0 bases and 4 bases respectively, with 10 bases between them. CDR3 bases: TGTGCCAGCAGCTTAGATCCCTATTCGGGGGCCAACGTCCTGACTTTC. Protein: CASSLDPYSGANVLTF. Using reference TRBV11-2 and TRBJ2-6 for the parts outside the CDR3, the full variable domain is EAGVAQSPRYKIIEKRQSVAFWCNPISGHATLYWYQQILGQGPKLLIQFQNNGVVDDSQLPKDRFSAERLKGVDSTLKIQPAKLEDSAVYLCASSLDPYSGANVLTFGAGSRLTVL.

The chain links TRBV6-4 to TRBJ2-1, with TRBD1 identical over 9 bases. The CDR3 is 13 residues long. Germline CDR1 reads MRHNA; CDR2 reads SNTAGT. V was clipped by 3 bases and J by 9 bases; unmatched bases: 3. The CDR3 sequence: CASSEQGAGEQFF. The CDR3, as DNA: TGTGCCAGCAGTGAACAGGGGGCAGGTGAGCAGTTCTTC.

The gene calls are TRBV2 and TRBJ2-3, with D uncertain. CDR1 and CDR2 (germline): SNHLY, FYNNEI. CDR3 length equals 13 residues. The V end lost 1 base, the J end lost 3 bases, and 5 bases lay between the germline ends. CDR3 DNA sequence: TGTGCCAGCAGTGAAGACCTTACAGATACGCAGTATTTT. Its protein is CASSEDLTDTQYF.

Only one count was recorded for this clone. V and J are TRBV9 and TRBJ2-2, with no clear D. CDR1 and CDR2 from the germline V gene are SGDLS and YYNGEE. Trimming shortened V by 0 bases and J by 1 base, and 10 bases separated the two germline ends. CDR3 size: 16 residues. The CDR3: CASSVGHSRNTGELFF. The CDR3, as DNA: TGTGCCAGCAGCGTAGGCCATAGCAGGAACACCGGGGAGCTGTTTTTT. Full variable domain (outside the CDR3, taken from reference TRBV9 and TRBJ2-2): DSGVTQTPKHLITATGQRVTLRCSPRSGDLSVYWYQQSLDQGLQFLIQYYNGEERAKGNILERFSAQQFPDLHSELNLSSLELGDSALYFCASSVGHSRNTGELFFGEGSRLTVL.

The rearrangement uses TRBV15 and TRBJ1-1; D call uncertain. With 5 bases removed from V and 3 bases from J, the gap between germline ends came to 7 bases. Germline V CDR1 and CDR2: LNHNV, YYDKDF (reference sequence). The CDR3 is made up of 12 amino acids. In DNA form, the CDR3 reads TGTGCCACCAGCTCCGGGGACACTGAAGCTTTCTTT. It yields the protein CATSSGDTEAFF.

The gene calls are TRBV7-6 and TRBJ1-6; the D gene is possibly TRBD1 (6 bases). Looked up from germline, CDR1 is SGHVS and CDR2 is FNYEAQ. Trimming shortened V by 3 bases and J by 7 bases, and 10 bases separated the two germline ends. The CDR3 has 14 residues. DNA of the CDR3: TGTGCCAGCAGCTTGACAGGTTCCAATTCACCCCTCCACTTT. Its translation: CASSLTGSNSPLHF.

This rearrangement joins TRBV13 to TRBJ2-1; maybe TRBD2 (5 bases). CDR1 is PRHDT, CDR2 FYEKMQ, per germline (reference sequence). The CDR3 sequence is 15 residues long. The V gene lost 7 bases and the J gene lost 0 bases, with 13 bases spanning the gap. Here the CDR3 DNA reads TGTGCCAGCAAAATGATAGGGAGCTCCTACAATGAGCAGTTCTTC. Amino acids: CASKMIGSSYNEQFF.

This sequence joins TRBV5-1 and TRBJ1-1; D is perhaps TRBD1 (5 bases). The germline V and J ends were trimmed by 2 bases and 5 bases, with 10 bases remaining between them. The CDR3 is 13 residues long. CDR1 and CDR2 (germline): SGHRS, YFSETQ. In DNA form, the CDR3 reads TGCGCCAGCAGCTTTTACGGGGGGACTGAAGCTTTCTTT. As protein: CASSFYGGTEAFF.

The rearrangement uses TRBV6-5 and TRBJ2-3; D gene uncertain. This CDR3 spans 13 amino acids. V was clipped by 3 bases and J by 6 bases, with 10 bases between them. Looked up from germline, CDR1 is MNHEY and CDR2 is SVGAGI. The CDR3 DNA reads as TGTGCCAGCAGTTATATAAATAGCGATACGCAGTATTTT. Encoded protein: CASSYINSDTQYF.

The gene calls are TRBV9 and TRBJ2-2, with D tentatively TRBD2 (6 bases). The CDR3 has 16 amino acids. From germline, CDR1 is SGDLS and CDR2 YYNGEE. The ends were cut back, 0 bases at V and 4 bases at J, with 13 bases in the middle. The CDR3 reads CASSVGAAAGTGELFF. The CDR3 DNA sequence: TGTGCCAGCAGCGTAGGGGCGGCAGCGGGCACCGGGGAGCTGTTTTTT.

The genes are TRBV5-4 and TRBJ2-7; 7 bases are a match to TRBD2. CDR1 and CDR2 from the germline V gene are SGHNT and YYREEE (reference sequence). V gave up 1 base and J gave up 0 bases; unmatched junction bases: 4. CDR3 length: 15 residues. The CDR3 DNA sequence: TGTGCCAGCAGCTTGCGGGCTAGCGGCTCCTACGAGCAGTACTTC. Residues: CASSLRASGSYEQYF.

The gene calls are TRBV30 and TRBJ2-3; the D gene is possibly TRBD2 (5 bases). CDR1 and CDR2 (germline): GTSNPN, SVGIG (reference sequence). Trimming removed 6 bases from V and 0 bases from J, with 10 bases in between. This CDR3 contains 13 residues. This CDR3 is CACSVLSTDTQYF. CDR3 nucleotides: TGTGCCTGTAGCGTTCTTAGCACAGATACGCAGTATTTT. Supplemented by reference TRBV30 and TRBJ2-3, the full variable domain reads SQTIHQWPATLVQPVGSPLSLECTVEGTSNPNLYWYRQAAGRGLQLLFYSVGIGQISSEVPQNLSASRPQDRQFILSSKKLLLSDSGFYLCACSVLSTDTQYFGPGTRLTVL.

This sequence joins TRBV5-5 and TRBJ1-1; D is undetermined. Trimming shortened V by 0 bases and J by 3 bases, and 9 bases separated the two germline ends. The CDR3 length is 14 residues. CDR1 is SGHKS, CDR2 YYEKEE, per germline (reference sequence). The CDR3 sequence is CASSLVPRDTEAFF. In nucleotides, the CDR3 is TGTGCCAGCAGCTTGGTTCCGCGGGACACTGAAGCTTTCTTT.